The 19 T cell receptor beta chains given below trace back to one sample, sequenced in a study of T-cell reconstitution after alpha-beta-depleted transplantation in children. Preparing the TCRbeta library involved the use of unique molecular identifiers. One entry per CDR3 protein results from TCRdb running MiXCR on the PCR reads. Here the sample spans some 600,000 distinct CDR3 sequences, 10% to 15% being singletons. Specimen: PBMCs, mostly from graft donor cells, collected 360 days after TCRalphabeta/CD19-depleted stem cell transplant. These receptor sequences come from a male patient younger than 18 who had a stem cell transplant for acute myeloid leukemia, so the T cells may come from the graft donor.

The V and J genes are TRBV5-1 and TRBJ2-3; tentative D call: TRBD1 (6 bases). The CDR3 is made up of 16 amino acids. Germline V gene sequence: CDR1 SGHRS, CDR2 YFSETQ. V was pared by 1 base and J by 2 bases, with 14 bases between. CDR3: CASSLTWGPVTDTQYF. The CDR3 nucleotides read TGCGCCAGCAGCTTGACGTGGGGGCCCGTCACAGATACGCAGTATTTT.

The chain has TRBV7-6 and TRBJ2-7; the D is unclear. The CDR3 has 14 amino acids. Trimming removed 2 bases at V and 4 bases at J, with 12 bases between. Germline CDR1 and CDR2: SGHVS and FNYEAQ. The CDR3 DNA reads as TGTGCCAGCAGCTTAAGCCAACCTTCGTACGAGCAGTACTTC. It encodes CASSLSQPSYEQYF.

This clonotype was recorded at least ten times. The chain uses TRBV7-9 and TRBJ2-1; the match to TRBD2 covers 8 bases. Unmatched junction bases numbered 9, after V lost 9 bases and J lost 2 bases. The V gene's germline CDR1 is SEHNR and CDR2 FQNEAQ (reference sequence). The CDR3 has 15 residues. The CDR3 bases are TGTGCCAGTCTCTTTTCGGGAGGGGCCTACAATGAGCAGTTCTTC. Its translation: CASLFSGGAYNEQFF.

This clonotype was detected only a few times. J is TRBJ2-5 and V is TRBV19; tentatively, D is TRBD1 or TRBD2 (5 bases each). Germline CDR1 is LNHDA and CDR2 is SQIVND (reference sequence). V lost 7 bases, J lost 5 bases, and 14 bases lay in between. This CDR3 contains 13 residues. The CDR3: CASNGVREETQYF. CDR3 nucleotides: TGTGCCAGTAATGGGGTCAGGGAGGAGACCCAGTACTTC.

This clonotype has more than one count but fewer than ten. The chain uses TRBV12-3 or TRBV12-4 and TRBJ2-7; 10 bases align to TRBD2. The V gene end was trimmed by 5 bases and the J gene end by 4 bases; junction bases not matched to a gene: 8. This CDR3 spans 15 amino acids. CDR3 in amino acids: CASSPRTSGGYEQYF. CDR3 coding DNA: TGTGCCAGCAGTCCCCGGACTAGCGGTGGGTACGAGCAGTACTTC.

The V and J genes are TRBV20-1 and TRBJ2-3; D ambiguous. Germline V CDR1 and CDR2: DFQATT, SNEGSKA (reference sequence). This CDR3 has 15 amino acids. Trimming removed 3 bases at V and 1 base at J, with 14 bases between. The CDR3 loop reads CSARALILRTDTQYF. CDR3 DNA: TGCAGTGCTAGGGCCCTGATCTTGCGCACAGATACGCAGTATTTT.

This clonotype was picked up a small number of times. V and J are TRBV7-8 and TRBJ2-5; no clear D. This CDR3 is 14 amino acids long. Trimming took 5 bases from V and 2 from J, leaving 12 bases between them. Germline V CDR1 and CDR2: SGHVS, FQNEAQ. In DNA, the CDR3 is TGTGCCAGCAGCCCTCGACTGGAACAAGAGACCCAGTACTTC. Its protein is CASSPRLEQETQYF.

This clonotype has ten or more counts. This chain links TRBV20-1 with TRBJ2-1, with unresolved D. From germline, CDR1 is DFQATT and CDR2 SNEGSKA (reference sequence). This CDR3 has 11 amino acids. V was shortened by 1 base and J by 7 bases, with 5 bases between the two germline ends. The CDR3 reads CSARVGNEQFF. In nucleotides, the CDR3 is TGCAGTGCTAGAGTGGGGAATGAGCAGTTCTTC.

This clonotype came up a few times. This chain connects TRBV24-1 to TRBJ2-5; D is unresolved. The CDR3 has 16 residues. The germline V and J ends were trimmed by 8 bases and 7 bases, with 25 bases remaining between them. From germline, CDR1 is KGHDR and CDR2 SFDVKD. CDR3 loop: CATTVDARIRIGTQYF. The CDR3, as DNA: TGTGCCACCACGGTCGACGCGAGGATAAGGATAGGGACCCAGTACTTC.

The chain employs TRBV7-8 and TRBJ1-3; 7 bases map to TRBD1. The CDR3 loop spans 17 amino acids. V was pared by 4 bases and J by 0 bases, with 9 bases of the junction left unmatched. Per germline, CDR1 SGHVS and CDR2 FQNEAQ. The CDR3 DNA reads TGTGCCAGCAGCTCGGGACATCCAGGGGGCTCTGGAAACACCATATATTTT. It specifies CASSSGHPGGSGNTIYF.

This clonotype was observed a few times. The chain is built from TRBV13 and TRBJ2-7; the D gene is possibly TRBD1 (6 bases). With 7 bases removed from V and 6 bases from J, the gap between germline ends came to 16 bases. From germline, CDR1 is PRHDT and CDR2 FYEKMQ (reference sequence). This CDR3 region has 13 residues. The CDR3 DNA reads as TGTGCCAGCACCAGACGAACCAGGGGCGAGCAGTACTTC. This codes for CASTRRTRGEQYF. The variable domain in full, completed from reference TRBV13 and TRBJ2-7, reads AAGVIQSPRHLIKEKRETATLKCYPIPRHDTVYWYQQGPGQDPQFLISFYEKMQSDKGSIPDRFSAQQFSDYHSELNMSSLELGDSALYFCASTRRTRGEQYFGPGTRLTVT.

At least ten counts were recorded for this clonotype. The chain employs TRBV28 and TRBJ1-1; D is unresolved. Trimming shortened V by 6 bases and J by 10 bases, and 15 bases separated the two germline ends. Per germline, CDR1 MDHEN and CDR2 SYDVKM. This CDR3 contains 12 residues. This chain's CDR3 is CASSPMGRGAFF. The CDR3 DNA follows: TGTGCCAGCAGCCCTATGGGTCGGGGAGCTTTCTTT.

This clonotype was picked up a small number of times. V gene TRBV20-1 combines with J gene TRBJ2-3; D may be TRBD2 (6 bases). The germline CDR1 and CDR2 sequences are DFQATT and SNEGSKA (reference sequence). There are 15 residues in the CDR3. V lost 3 bases to trimming and J lost 1 base, with 14 bases between them. Here the CDR3 DNA reads TGCAGTGCTAGTCCGCCTAGCGCCCGCACAGATACGCAGTATTTT. This gives the protein CSASPPSARTDTQYF.

The chain links TRBV4-3 to TRBJ2-7; 10 bases align to TRBD1. V gave up 0 bases and J gave up 4 bases; unmatched junction bases: 3. Germline values: CDR1 LGHNA, CDR2 YSLEER. This CDR3 has 15 amino acids. Here the CDR3 reads CASSQDWDRGYEQYF. In DNA form, the CDR3 reads TGCGCCAGCAGCCAAGATTGGGACAGGGGTTACGAGCAGTACTTC.

J is TRBJ2-7 and V is TRBV4-3, with D possibly matching TRBD1 (6 bases). Germline V gene sequence: CDR1 LGHNA, CDR2 YSLEER. This CDR3 comprises 14 residues. With 4 bases removed from V and 3 bases from J, the gap between germline ends came to 13 bases. The CDR3 coding sequence is TGCGCCAGCAGCCCACAGACAGGTGACTACGAGCAGTACTTC. Protein: CASSPQTGDYEQYF.

This clonotype showed up many times. The CDR3 DNA reads TGCAGTGCTAGCCCCGGCCGCGGGGAGCAGTTCTTC. As protein: CSASPGRGEQFF. The rearrangement joins TRBV20-1 to TRBJ2-1, with D maybe TRBD2 (5 bases). V was shortened by 3 bases and J by 10 bases, with 13 bases between the two germline ends. The CDR3 runs to 12 residues. In germline, CDR1 is DFQATT, CDR2 SNEGSKA (reference sequence).

The table lists this clonotype with a few counts. The CDR3 DNA is TGTGCCAGCAGAAGCGGACTAGCGGGAGTATCGTCCGAGCAGTACTTC. Translating it yields CASRSGLAGVSSEQYF. The chain couples TRBV28 to TRBJ2-7; the match to TRBD2 covers 13 bases. V dropped 6 bases and J dropped 6; count of bases not matched to a gene: 11. CDR1 is MDHEN and CDR2 is SYDVKM in the germline V gene. This CDR3 is built from 16 residues.

This clonotype has a handful of counts. The V call is TRBV20-1, the J call TRBJ2-7; perhaps TRBD2 as D (6 bases). Germline V CDR1 and CDR2: DFQATT, SNEGSKA (reference sequence). V dropped 3 bases and J dropped 8 bases, with 14 bases sitting between them. CDR3 size: 12 residues. The CDR3 reads CSASATGAQQYF. Written as DNA, the CDR3 is TGCAGTGCTAGTGCCACGGGAGCCCAGCAGTACTTC.

V and J are TRBV29-1 and TRBJ2-3; 11 nucleotides align to TRBD1. V shed 6 bases, J shed 4 bases, and the junction held 6 bases outside the gene matches. CDR1 and CDR2 from the germline V gene are SQVTM and ANQGSEA. The CDR3 has 14 amino acids. CDR3 protein: CSVADRGLPDTQYF. The CDR3 DNA reads as TGCAGCGTGGCGGACAGGGGGCTGCCAGATACGCAGTATTTT.